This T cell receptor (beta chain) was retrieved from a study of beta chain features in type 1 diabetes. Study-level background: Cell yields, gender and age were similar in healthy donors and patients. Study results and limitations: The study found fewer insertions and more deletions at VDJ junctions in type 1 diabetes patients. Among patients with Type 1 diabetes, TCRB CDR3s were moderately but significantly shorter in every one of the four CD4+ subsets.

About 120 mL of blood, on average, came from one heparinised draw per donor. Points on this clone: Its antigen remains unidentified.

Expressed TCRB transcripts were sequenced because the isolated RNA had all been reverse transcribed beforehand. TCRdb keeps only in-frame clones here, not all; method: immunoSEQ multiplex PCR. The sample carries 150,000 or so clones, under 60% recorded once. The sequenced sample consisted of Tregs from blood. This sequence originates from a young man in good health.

As DNA, the CDR3 is TGTGCCAGCTCGGGAGTGGGAAACACCATATATTTT. It translates to CASSGVGNTIYF. V usage is TRBV6-6 and J usage is TRBJ1-3; D not resolved. Germline assignment: CDR1 MNHNY and CDR2 SVGAGI (reference sequence). Trimming removed 8 bases at V and 4 bases at J, with 9 bases between. The CDR3 is made up of 12 amino acids.